This T cell receptor (beta chain) was found in a study of cytomegalovirus exposure and HLA in healthy donors. About the study: Among the 300 to 500 genotyped donors, around 81% were placed in the Caucasian-associated ancestry cluster. Study outcomes and limitations: Later on, analysis showed that most CMV-associated TCR beta chains appeared to be HLA-restricted. As was reported, the classifier diagnosed cytomegalovirus status with high specificity and sensitivity.

About this clone: The antigen is unknown.

Germline CDR1 and CDR2: KGHSH and LQKENI. V was shortened by 3 bases and J by 11 bases, with 19 bases between the two germline ends. This CDR3 is 14 amino acids long. Use of 60 Vbeta and 13 Jbeta primers characterized the PCR. TCRdb's table, derived via immunoSEQ multiplex PCR, lists solely in-frame clones and lacks some. The sample lists some 64,000 clones, around 89% occurring once. The specimen sequenced was PBMCs. The chain uses TRBV18 and TRBJ1-1, with D possibly being TRBD1 (6 bases). This clonotype originated in a man aged 30 to 45 in good health and CMV-seropositive. The CDR3 nucleotides are TGTGCCAGCTCACCGAGGACAGAGCCTAGAGGGGCTTTCTTT. Its protein is CASSPRTEPRGAFF.